A selection of T cell receptor beta chains follows, all from one sample in a study of shared clonotypes between healthy human individuals. Profiling relied on immunoSEQ multiplex PCR, and the TCRdb table lists in-frame clones only, not all of them. The sample has 1.6 million or so clones; around 95% are singletons. The sequenced material came from naive CD4+ T cells sorted from blood. Source of these receptors: a man aged 30 to 45 in good health. Each CDR3 is given with its conserved first and last residue. Each record gives: J gene, V gene, D gene, CDR3 DNA, CDR3 protein. The D gene is left open where the match is weak.

TRBJ1-1	TRBV19	-	TGTGCCAGTAGTATATATCACAGTCACACTGAAGCTTTCTTT	CASSIYHSHTEAFF
TRBJ2-3	TRBV5-1	TRBD2	TGCGCCAGCAGCTCCGGGACTAGCGGCTCCAGCACAGATACGCAGTATTTT	CASSSGTSGSSTDTQYF
TRBJ1-4	TRBV6-1	TRBD1	TGTGCCAGCAGTGAATATCACGGGACAGGGATCCTTGGGCGGAGCGAAAAACTGTTTTTT	CASSEYHGTGILGRSEKLFF
TRBJ2-6	TRBV19	-	TGTGCCAGTCGACAGGTCTCTGGGGCCAACGTCCTGACTTTC	CASRQVSGANVLTF
TRBJ1-1	TRBV6-5	-	TGTGCCAGTTGGGGTACAGCGAACACTGAAGCTTTCTTT	CASWGTANTEAFF
TRBJ2-3	TRBV18	-	TGTGCCAGCTCACTGAGGCGGACTGACAGCGATACGCAGTATTTT	CASSLRRTDSDTQYF
TRBJ2-5	TRBV27	-	TGTGCCAGCAGTTTATCCCTGGCAGCCACCCAAGAGACCCAGTACTTC	CASSLSLAATQETQYF
TRBJ1-1	TRBV7-9	-	TGTGCCAGCAGCCGACAGGAGTTGAACACTGAAGCTTTCTTT	CASSRQELNTEAFF
TRBJ2-1	TRBV29-1	TRBD2	TGCAGCGTTGTACGGGACTATTCCTACAATGAGCAGTTCTTC	CSVVRDYSYNEQFF
TRBJ2-5	TRBV5-4	TRBD1	TGTGCCAGCAGCTCCGCCGGGACAGGGAGAGAGACCCAGTACTTC	CASSSAGTGRETQYF
TRBJ2-1	TRBV6-9	TRBD2	TGTGCCAGCAGTTATGTGCTAGCGGGAGAGTTTGACAATGAGCAGTTCTTC	CASSYVLAGEFDNEQFF
TRBJ2-1	TRBV6-6	-	TGTGCCAGCAGTACCCAGGGCCATGAGCAGTTCTTC	CASSTQGHEQFF
TRBJ2-1	TRBV6-5	TRBD2	TGTGCCAGCAGCCGGACTAGCGGGAGGGGCGAGCAGTTCTTC	CASSRTSGRGEQFF
TRBJ2-2	TRBV7-9	-	TGTGCCAGCAGCCCTCTTACCGGGGAGCTGTTTTTT	CASSPLTGELFF
TRBJ1-2	TRBV6-1	TRBD1	TGTGCCAGCAGTGAAGCAGGGACAGGGAACTATGGCTACACCTTC	CASSEAGTGNYGYTF
TRBJ1-3	TRBV11-2	-	TGTGCCAGCAGCTCGATTCGTAGGGGAAACACCATATATTTT	CASSSIRRGNTIYF
TRBJ2-5	TRBV6-5	-	TGTGCCAGCAGAACCCTAGGGGAAGAGACCCAGTACTTC	CASRTLGEETQYF
TRBJ1-3	TRBV10-3	-	TGTGCCATCCGTACTCTGGGGGACTCTGGAAACACCATATATTTT	CAIRTLGDSGNTIYF
TRBJ2-7	TRBV15	-	TGTGCCACCAGCAGAGATCTGAGGGTGTACTTC	CATSRDLRVYF